These T cell receptor beta chains were read from a single sample in a study of T cell clonotyping in hematopoietic cell transplantation. This table comes from immunoSEQ multiplex PCR, and its TCRdb copy is limited to in-frame clones, with some not included. Here the sample spans fewer than 20,000 clones, more than 75% being singletons. The sample here was peripheral blood mononuclear cells, taken before stem cell transplant. The source is a man in his forties or fifties with acute myeloid leukemia. Some clones in this sample may be carry-over from other donors' samples. CDR3s include the opening cysteine and the closing phenylalanine or tryptophan. The D gene is left open where the match is weak. Part of the rows lack a size; the others show once, few, many or a class for expanded clones.

V gene: TRBV7-2
J gene: TRBJ2-7
clone size: few
D gene: -
CDR3 DNA: TGTGCCAGCAGCTTAGCGGCGGGACTCCTTATGCCAAACGAGCAGTACTTC
CDR3 protein: CASSLAAGLLMPNEQYF

V gene: TRBV7-2
J gene: TRBJ2-5
clone size: -
D gene: -
CDR3 DNA: TGTGCCAGCAGCTTAGGGTCTAGCCTGGAGACCCAGTACTTC
CDR3 protein: CASSLGSSLETQYF

V gene: TRBV4-1
J gene: TRBJ1-2
clone size: -
D gene: TRBD1
CDR3 DNA: TGCGCCAGCAGCTTAACAGGGGTCTATGGCTACACCTTC
CDR3 protein: CASSLTGVYGYTF

V gene: TRBV7-2
J gene: TRBJ1-1
clone size: -
D gene: -
CDR3 DNA: TGTGCCAGCAGCTTAGGGACAGCCGAAGCTTTCTTT
CDR3 protein: CASSLGTAEAFF

V gene: TRBV5-6
J gene: TRBJ2-7
clone size: -
D gene: -
CDR3 DNA: TGTGCCAGCAGCTTGGGGGCCATGATCTACGAGCAGTACTTC
CDR3 protein: CASSLGAMIYEQYF

V gene: TRBV9
J gene: TRBJ1-2
clone size: -
D gene: TRBD1
CDR3 DNA: TGTGCCAGCATGGGACAGGGGAGATATGGCTACACCTTC
CDR3 protein: CASMGQGRYGYTF

V gene: TRBV10-3
J gene: TRBJ2-7
clone size: -
D gene: -
CDR3 DNA: TGTGCCACCTCATTCGCGGGGAGCTCCTACGAGCAGTACTTC
CDR3 protein: CATSFAGSSYEQYF

V gene: TRBV6-5
J gene: TRBJ1-1
clone size: -
D gene: -
CDR3 DNA: TGTGCCAGCAGTTACTCGATGGTACAGCCGAACACTGAAGCTTTCTTT
CDR3 protein: CASSYSMVQPNTEAFF

V gene: TRBV7-2
J gene: TRBJ2-5
clone size: -
D gene: TRBD2
CDR3 DNA: TGTGCCAGCAGCAACCGTAGGGATAGCGGGGGGGCGATTACCCAGTACTTC
CDR3 protein: CASSNRRDSGGAITQYF

V gene: TRBV7-2
J gene: TRBJ2-1
clone size: -
D gene: -
CDR3 DNA: TGTGCCAGCAGCGCAGGGTTGGAGCAGTTCTTC
CDR3 protein: CASSAGLEQFF

V gene: TRBV6-6
J gene: TRBJ1-1
clone size: -
D gene: -
CDR3 DNA: TGTGCCAGCAGTTACTCCTCGGGGTACACTGAAGCTTTCTTT
CDR3 protein: CASSYSSGYTEAFF

V gene: TRBV7-2
J gene: TRBJ2-1
clone size: -
D gene: TRBD2
CDR3 DNA: TGTGCCAGCAGCTTAAGACTAGCGGAAGGTGAGCAGTTCTTC
CDR3 protein: CASSLRLAEGEQFF

V gene: TRBV4-1
J gene: TRBJ1-1
clone size: -
D gene: -
CDR3 DNA: TGCGCCAGCAGCCAGTGGGACACTGATATGAACACTGAAGCTTTCTTT
CDR3 protein: CASSQWDTDMNTEAFF

V gene: TRBV7-9
J gene: TRBJ1-1
clone size: -
D gene: -
CDR3 DNA: TGTGCCAGCAGCTTACCGGGGCAGTGGAAAGCTTTCTTT
CDR3 protein: CASSLPGQWKAFF

V gene: TRBV4-3
J gene: TRBJ2-2
clone size: -
D gene: -
CDR3 DNA: TGCGCCAGCAGCCAGGCTGGGACACCCGCGAACACCGGGGAGCTGTTTTTT
CDR3 protein: CASSQAGTPANTGELFF

V gene: TRBV5-1
J gene: TRBJ2-7
clone size: once
D gene: TRBD1
CDR3 DNA: TGCGCCAGCAGCTTGGGGACAGGCTACGAGCAGTACTTC
CDR3 protein: CASSLGTGYEQYF

V gene: TRBV11-2
J gene: TRBJ1-4
clone size: -
D gene: TRBD1
CDR3 DNA: TGTGCCAGCAGCTTCGGCGGGACAGGGATAGGGCGCGAAAAACTGTTTTTT
CDR3 protein: CASSFGGTGIGREKLFF

V gene: TRBV4-3
J gene: TRBJ1-1
clone size: few
D gene: -
CDR3 DNA: TGCGCCAGCAGCCAAGGGGGGGGGCACACTGAAGCTTTCTTT
CDR3 protein: CASSQGGGHTEAFF

V gene: TRBV7-6
J gene: TRBJ2-5
clone size: -
D gene: -
CDR3 DNA: TGTGCCAGCAGCCCTATGACCAGGGAACAAGAGACCCAGTACTTC
CDR3 protein: CASSPMTREQETQYF

V gene: TRBV6-4
J gene: TRBJ2-6
clone size: -
D gene: TRBD1
CDR3 DNA: TGTGCCAGCAGTTCCGGGACAGGGATGACGGGGGCCAACGTCCTGACTTTC
CDR3 protein: CASSSGTGMTGANVLTF

V gene: TRBV9
J gene: TRBJ2-1
clone size: once
D gene: -
CDR3 DNA: TGTGCCAGCAGCCCTCCAAACAATGAGCAGTTCTTC
CDR3 protein: CASSPPNNEQFF

V gene: TRBV4-3
J gene: TRBJ1-1
clone size: -
D gene: -
CDR3 DNA: TGCGCCAGCAGCCAAACTGGGGTAGCTTTCTTT
CDR3 protein: CASSQTGVAFF

V gene: TRBV5-1
J gene: TRBJ2-2
clone size: -
D gene: -
CDR3 DNA: TGCGCCAGCAGCTGGACCTCGAACACCGGGGAGCTGTTTTTT
CDR3 protein: CASSWTSNTGELFF

V gene: TRBV9
J gene: TRBJ2-5
clone size: -
D gene: TRBD2
CDR3 DNA: TGTGCCAGCAGCGTAGACACCCCCGGGACTAGCGGGGTCCAAGAGACCCAGTACTTC
CDR3 protein: CASSVDTPGTSGVQETQYF

V gene: TRBV27
J gene: TRBJ1-1
clone size: -
D gene: -
CDR3 DNA: TGTGCCAGCAGTTTAGCAGGGAACACTGAAGCTTTCTTT
CDR3 protein: CASSLAGNTEAFF

V gene: TRBV5-6
J gene: TRBJ2-5
clone size: -
D gene: -
CDR3 DNA: TGTGCCAGCATGGGAACAGACGTAAGAGGGACCCAGTACTTC
CDR3 protein: CASMGTDVRGTQYF

V gene: TRBV4-2
J gene: TRBJ2-5
clone size: -
D gene: TRBD1
CDR3 DNA: TGTGCCAGCAGCCCCGGACAGGGACAATCGCGGGAGACCCAGTACTTC
CDR3 protein: CASSPGQGQSRETQYF

V gene: TRBV6-5
J gene: TRBJ1-1
clone size: -
D gene: TRBD1
CDR3 DNA: TGTGCCAGCAACCCCAGGACAGGGCGAACTGAAGCTTTCTTT
CDR3 protein: CASNPRTGRTEAFF

V gene: TRBV4-2
J gene: TRBJ1-4
clone size: -
D gene: TRBD1
CDR3 DNA: TGTGCCAGCAGCCAAACCGCCGGGACAGGGGCCGTGAATGAAAAACTGTTTTTT
CDR3 protein: CASSQTAGTGAVNEKLFF

V gene: TRBV28
J gene: TRBJ1-1
clone size: -
D gene: -
CDR3 DNA: TGTGCCAGCAGCCCGGGACCCCCGGTGGCTGAAGCTTTCTTT
CDR3 protein: CASSPGPPVAEAFF

V gene: TRBV9
J gene: TRBJ2-7
clone size: -
D gene: TRBD1
CDR3 DNA: TGTGCCAGCAGCGTAAGTCCCGGGACAGTCTACGAGCAGTACTTC
CDR3 protein: CASSVSPGTVYEQYF

V gene: TRBV7-9
J gene: TRBJ2-3
clone size: -
D gene: TRBD1
CDR3 DNA: TGTGCCAGCAGCACGGGGACAGTTTTTCCAGATACGCAGTATTTT
CDR3 protein: CASSTGTVFPDTQYF

V gene: TRBV19
J gene: TRBJ1-1
clone size: -
D gene: -
CDR3 DNA: TGTGCCAGTAGTAGCCGGACGTTTTTCATGAACACTGAAGCTTTCTTT
CDR3 protein: CASSSRTFFMNTEAFF

V gene: TRBV9
J gene: TRBJ1-2
clone size: -
D gene: -
CDR3 DNA: TGTGCCAGCAGCGTAACCCTCTATGGCTACACCTTC
CDR3 protein: CASSVTLYGYTF

V gene: TRBV28
J gene: TRBJ1-5
clone size: -
D gene: TRBD1
CDR3 DNA: TGTGCCAGCAGTTTACGCCCCGAGGGGGCTTATAGCAATCAGCCCCAGCATTTT
CDR3 protein: CASSLRPEGAYSNQPQHF

V gene: TRBV6-1
J gene: TRBJ2-7
clone size: -
D gene: -
CDR3 DNA: TGTGCCAGCAGTCCCTCCGCGGCGGGGACCTACGAGCAGTACTTC
CDR3 protein: CASSPSAAGTYEQYF

V gene: TRBV4-3
J gene: TRBJ2-5
clone size: -
D gene: -
CDR3 DNA: TGCGCCAGCAGCCATCGCGCGCCCCTCCGGACTAAAGAGACCCAGTACTTC
CDR3 protein: CASSHRAPLRTKETQYF

V gene: TRBV7-6
J gene: TRBJ2-7
clone size: -
D gene: -
CDR3 DNA: TGTGCCAGCAGCTCGCGGACAGCTCCCTACGAGCAGTACTTC
CDR3 protein: CASSSRTAPYEQYF

V gene: TRBV7-2
J gene: TRBJ2-5
clone size: -
D gene: -
CDR3 DNA: TGTGCCAGCAGCCCGAGGCAGGGCGCGCGTGTCCAAGAGACCCAGTACTTC
CDR3 protein: CASSPRQGARVQETQYF

V gene: TRBV18
J gene: TRBJ1-1
clone size: -
D gene: -
CDR3 DNA: TGTGCCAGCTCACCAAGTCAGGGATCTGAAGCTTTCTTT
CDR3 protein: CASSPSQGSEAFF

V gene: TRBV28
J gene: TRBJ2-1
clone size: -
D gene: TRBD1
CDR3 DNA: TGTGCCAGCAGTTTAAGTTCCGGGCTCGGGACAGGGGAGAATGAGCAGTTCTTC
CDR3 protein: CASSLSSGLGTGENEQFF

V gene: TRBV11-2
J gene: TRBJ1-5
clone size: few
D gene: -
CDR3 DNA: TGTGCCAGCAGCCTCGGGGGGAGCAATCAGCCCCAGCATTTT
CDR3 protein: CASSLGGSNQPQHF

V gene: TRBV5-1
J gene: TRBJ2-6
clone size: -
D gene: TRBD1
CDR3 DNA: TGCGCCAGCAGCTGGGGGACAGACTTCTCTGGGGCCAACGTCCTGACTTTC
CDR3 protein: CASSWGTDFSGANVLTF

V gene: TRBV27
J gene: TRBJ1-5
clone size: once
D gene: -
CDR3 DNA: TGTGCCAGCAGCTGGACACTTAATCAGCCCCAGCATTTT
CDR3 protein: CASSWTLNQPQHF

V gene: TRBV25-1
J gene: TRBJ2-1
clone size: -
D gene: -
CDR3 DNA: TGTGCCAGCAGTGCCGGACAGTACAATGAGCAGTTCTTC
CDR3 protein: CASSAGQYNEQFF

V gene: TRBV11-3
J gene: TRBJ2-3
clone size: once
D gene: -
CDR3 DNA: TGTGCCAGCAAACAGTCTAGCACAGACACGCAGTATTTT
CDR3 protein: CASKQSSTDTQYF

V gene: TRBV4-1
J gene: TRBJ2-2
clone size: -
D gene: -
CDR3 DNA: TGCGCCAGCAGCCAAGGGGAATGGCACGCGAACACCGGGGAGCTGTTTTTT
CDR3 protein: CASSQGEWHANTGELFF

V gene: TRBV5-6
J gene: TRBJ1-5
clone size: -
D gene: -
CDR3 DNA: TGTGCCAGCAGCCTCGGACCACTAGGGCCCCAGCATTTT
CDR3 protein: CASSLGPLGPQHF

V gene: TRBV15
J gene: TRBJ1-3
clone size: few
D gene: -
CDR3 DNA: TGTGCCACCAGCAGAGACAGGGCTGGAAACACCATATATTTT
CDR3 protein: CATSRDRAGNTIYF

V gene: TRBV5-5
J gene: TRBJ2-7
clone size: -
D gene: -
CDR3 DNA: TGTGCCAGCAGCCGTAGCGAGATCTACGAGCAGTACTTC
CDR3 protein: CASSRSEIYEQYF

V gene: TRBV7-8
J gene: TRBJ2-5
clone size: -
D gene: TRBD1
CDR3 DNA: TGTGCCAGCAGCGACAGGGGACAGGGTATTTTGGGAGAGACCCAGTACTTC
CDR3 protein: CASSDRGQGILGETQYF

V gene: TRBV7-9
J gene: TRBJ2-7
clone size: few
D gene: -
CDR3 DNA: TGTGCCAGCAGCTATGGGGGCGGTCCCTACGAGCAGTACTTC
CDR3 protein: CASSYGGGPYEQYF

V gene: TRBV29-1
J gene: TRBJ1-1
clone size: -
D gene: TRBD1
CDR3 DNA: TGCAGCGTCCTACAGGGGGGAGGCACTGAAGCTTTCTTT
CDR3 protein: CSVLQGGGTEAFF

V gene: TRBV6-1
J gene: TRBJ1-2
clone size: -
D gene: -
CDR3 DNA: TGTGCCAGCACACAGTATGGCTACACCTTC
CDR3 protein: CASTQYGYTF

V gene: TRBV7-2
J gene: TRBJ2-1
clone size: -
D gene: TRBD1
CDR3 DNA: TGTGCCAGCAGCCCGAGACAGGGGCGGTCCGATGAGCAGTTCTTC
CDR3 protein: CASSPRQGRSDEQFF

V gene: TRBV19
J gene: TRBJ2-7
clone size: -
D gene: -
CDR3 DNA: TGTGCCAGTAGTCTTCAGGGGTCCCCCTACGAGCAGTACTTC
CDR3 protein: CASSLQGSPYEQYF

V gene: TRBV4-3
J gene: TRBJ2-5
clone size: -
D gene: TRBD2
CDR3 DNA: TGCGCCAGCAGCCTCCTCCTCGGACTAGCGGGGGGCCCGCAGTACTTC
CDR3 protein: CASSLLLGLAGGPQYF

V gene: TRBV10-3
J gene: TRBJ1-3
clone size: -
D gene: -
CDR3 DNA: TGTGCCATCAGTGAGGGGGGCTTGAGCTCTGGAAACACCATATATTTT
CDR3 protein: CAISEGGLSSGNTIYF

V gene: TRBV2
J gene: TRBJ2-2
clone size: -
D gene: TRBD2
CDR3 DNA: TGTGCCAGCAGAAAGCTAGCGGGGGACACCGGGGAGCTGTTTTTT
CDR3 protein: CASRKLAGDTGELFF

V gene: TRBV28
J gene: TRBJ1-3
clone size: -
D gene: TRBD1
CDR3 DNA: TGTGCCAGCAGACCAATTTGGGGGACAGTAGGAAACACCATATATTTT
CDR3 protein: CASRPIWGTVGNTIYF